The 23 T cell receptor beta chains listed next were all sequenced from one sample in a study of OX40 agonist ivuxolimab in advanced cancers. The table came from immunoSEQ multiplex PCR; TCRdb's copy has only in-frame clones and leaves some out. The sample lists tens of thousands of clones, about 94% occurring once. The sample here was CD4+ or CD8+ T cells sorted from blood, taken in a trial of the OX40 agonist ivuxolimab. These receptors came from an adult with an advanced solid tumor such as melanoma, head and neck, liver or kidney cancer.

The gene calls are TRBV7-9 and TRBJ2-2, with D possibly matching TRBD1 (5 bases). CDR1 is SEHNR and CDR2 is FQNEAQ in the germline V gene (reference sequence). The CDR3 has 16 residues. Trimming stripped 3 bases from V and 3 bases from J, with 14 bases between. The CDR3 DNA reads as TGTGCCAGCAGCTTGGGCCAGGGCTGGGACACCGGGGAGCTGTTTTTT. The encoded protein is CASSLGQGWDTGELFF.

The genes are TRBV7-2 and TRBJ2-5; D is unclear. Trimming shortened V by 9 bases and J by 2 bases, and 1 base separated the two germline ends. This CDR3 has 9 amino acids. Germline loops: CDR1 SGHTA, CDR2 FQGNSA. The CDR3 region is CARQETQYF. CDR3 DNA sequence: TGTGCCAGGCAAGAGACCCAGTACTTC.

The chain employs TRBV2 and TRBJ1-1; D is possibly TRBD1 (6 bases). Looked up from germline, CDR1 is SNHLY and CDR2 is FYNNEI. The V gene lost 6 bases and the J gene lost 0 bases, with 8 bases spanning the gap. CDR3 length: 13 residues. This CDR3 reads CASRGHLNTEAFF. CDR3 DNA: TGTGCCAGCAGGGGACATTTGAACACTGAAGCTTTCTTT.

The chain uses TRBV7-9 and TRBJ2-7, with D perhaps given as TRBD1 or TRBD2 (5 bases each). CDR3 size: 15 residues. Germline assignment: CDR1 SEHNR and CDR2 FQNEAQ (reference sequence). V was trimmed by 6 bases and J by 0 bases, leaving 15 bases between them. The CDR3 bases are TGTGCCAGCAGTAACCGGGACGCCGGCTCCTACGAGCAGTACTTC. It yields the protein CASSNRDAGSYEQYF.

The chain uses TRBV7-2 and TRBJ2-1; TRBD2 aligns across 10 bases. This CDR3 is built from 19 residues. Trimming removed 4 bases from V and 0 bases from J; junction bases left unmatched: 12. The germline CDR1 and CDR2 sequences are SGHTA and FQGNSA. CDR3 sequence: CASSSGTSVYFSSYNEQFF. The CDR3 region has the DNA TGTGCCAGCAGCTCCGGGACTAGCGTGTACTTTAGCTCCTACAATGAGCAGTTCTTC.

The chain links TRBV6-1 to TRBJ2-7; TRBD1 aligns across 7 bases. The CDR3 totals 13 residues. From germline, CDR1 is MNHNS and CDR2 SASEGT. After removal of 7 bases from V and 3 bases from J, the junction contained 6 bases not matched to a gene. The CDR3 here is CASTAQGFYEQYF. Here the CDR3 DNA reads TGTGCCAGCACAGCACAGGGGTTCTACGAGCAGTACTTC.

In its sample, this clone was seen once. V gene TRBV9 combines with J gene TRBJ2-6; D is unresolved. Trimming left V 0 bases short and J 4 bases short, with 11 bases between. The CDR3 totals 16 residues. Germline-derived CDR1 and CDR2 are SGDLS and YYNGEE. CDR3 sequence reads: CASSVGRLAGANVLTF. CDR3 sequence (DNA): TGTGCCAGCAGCGTAGGGCGACTCGCGGGGGCCAACGTCCTGACTTTC.

The gene calls are TRBV5-8 and TRBJ2-7; D possibly corresponds to TRBD1 (5 bases). This CDR3 spans 13 amino acids. Germline V gene lookup returns CDR1 SGHTS and CDR2 YDEGEE. With 4 bases removed from V and 2 bases from J, the gap between germline ends came to 10 bases. The CDR3 sequence is CASSRGSTYEQYF. Here the CDR3 DNA reads TGTGCCAGCAGCAGGGGCAGCACCTACGAGCAGTACTTC.

The chain carries TRBV11-2 and TRBJ2-2; 10 bases are shared with TRBD2. The CDR3 loop spans 16 amino acids. In germline, CDR1 is SGHAT, CDR2 FQNNGV. J lost 3 bases, V lost 1 base, and 2 bases had no gene match. The CDR3 here is CASSLVLAGYTGELFF. The CDR3 nucleotides are TGTGCCAGCAGCTTAGTACTAGCGGGGTACACCGGGGAGCTGTTTTTT.

This CDR3 reads CASSVGGVYEQYF. The CDR3 bases are TGTGCCAGCAGCGTAGGGGGGGTCTACGAGCAGTACTTC. The chain links TRBV9 to TRBJ2-7; D may be TRBD2 (6 bases). Germline values: CDR1 SGDLS, CDR2 YYNGEE. Trimming pared 0 bases from V and 3 bases from J, leaving 7 bases between. This CDR3 comprises 13 residues.

A single count supports this clone. This chain links TRBV9 with TRBJ1-1; the D is unclear. The CDR3 length is 12 residues. The germline V gene encodes CDR1 SGDLS and CDR2 YYNGEE. V gave up 8 bases and J gave up 6 bases, with 14 bases separating them. Written as DNA, the CDR3 is TGTGCCAGTTCCGGGAGGGAAGCTGAAGCTTTCTTT. Its protein product is CASSGREAEAFF.

This clone has only one observation. V usage is TRBV29-1 and J usage is TRBJ2-1, with 13 bases that match TRBD2. Germline CDR1 reads SQVTM; CDR2 reads ANQGSEA. The trim removed 2 bases at V and 8 bases at J, leaving 9 bases unmatched. The CDR3 loop spans 16 amino acids. Here the CDR3 DNA reads TGCAGCGTTGAAATGCCCGGGACTAGCGGGGTATATGAGCAGTTCTTC. Translation: CSVEMPGTSGVYEQFF.

This clone appeared a few times. The chain is built from TRBV9 and TRBJ1-5; 7 bases are a match to TRBD1. With V trimmed by 4 bases and J by 2 bases, 6 bases remained unmatched. This CDR3 has 15 amino acids. Germline loops: CDR1 SGDLS, CDR2 YYNGEE. The CDR3 DNA follows: TGTGCCAGCAGCATAGGGGGCGTAGGCAATCAGCCCCAGCATTTT. Residues: CASSIGGVGNQPQHF.

This chain connects TRBV9 to TRBJ2-3, with 11 bases fitting TRBD2. The CDR3 loop spans 15 amino acids. CDR1 is SGDLS and CDR2 is YYNGEE in the germline V gene. With 5 bases clipped from V and 10 bases from J, the junction kept 12 bases outside the gene matches. The CDR3 DNA is TGTGCCAGCAGTAATGGGGGACTAGCGGAGAATGCGCAGTATTTT. Protein sequence: CASSNGGLAENAQYF. The variable domain in full, completed from reference TRBV9 and TRBJ2-3, reads DSGVTQTPKHLITATGQRVTLRCSPRSGDLSVYWYQQSLDQGLQFLIQYYNGEERAKGNILERFSAQQFPDLHSELNLSSLELGDSALYFCASSNGGLAENAQYFGPGTRLTVL.

This chain joins TRBV6-1 and TRBJ2-1; D is undetermined. This CDR3 is built from 11 residues. V lost 4 bases to trimming and J lost 8 bases, with 6 bases between them. The germline V gene has CDR1 MNHNS and CDR2 SASEGT. CDR3 in DNA: TGTGCCAGCAGTGTATCCTATGAGCAGTTCTTC. Protein sequence: CASSVSYEQFF.

V is TRBV7-9 and J is TRBJ2-2, with unresolved D. The ends were cut back, 1 base at V and 8 bases at J, with 8 bases in the middle. The germline V gene encodes CDR1 SEHNR and CDR2 FQNEAQ (reference sequence). The CDR3 is 13 amino acids. The DNA for the CDR3 is TGTGCCAGCAGCTTAGGTGGGATGGGGGAGCTGTTTTTT. Protein: CASSLGGMGELFF.

V and J are TRBV28 and TRBJ2-7; 9 bases align to TRBD1. There are 14 residues in the CDR3. Germline CDR1 reads MDHEN; CDR2 reads SYDVKM. Trimming at V came to 6 bases and at J to 3 bases, leaving 6 bases not matched to a gene. The CDR3 DNA reads TGTGCCAGCAGGCTGGGACAGGGCCTCTACGAGCAGTACTTC. Translating gives CASRLGQGLYEQYF.

This clone was counted once. The V call is TRBV6-6, the J call TRBJ2-7; TRBD2 matches 7 bases. The CDR3 covers 15 residues. Germline V gene data show CDR1 as MNHNY and CDR2 as SVGAGI (reference sequence). With 2 bases clipped from V and 7 bases from J, the junction kept 11 bases outside the gene matches. This CDR3 reads CASSYVGSGPEEQYF. The CDR3 region has the DNA TGTGCCAGCAGTTACGTCGGTAGCGGGCCAGAAGAGCAGTACTTC.

V is TRBV14 and J is TRBJ2-7; possible D gene TRBD2, 6 bases. CDR1 is SGHDN, CDR2 FVKESK, per germline. The CDR3 consists of 15 residues. V lost 4 bases to trimming and J lost 3 bases, with 16 bases between them. The CDR3 coding sequence is TGTGCCAGCAGCCCATCCGCGGGACGCCGCTACGAGCAGTACTTC. Amino acids: CASSPSAGRRYEQYF.

Worth noting for this clone: One end of the junction fails to match germline, which may point to a read error. The rearrangement uses TRBV7-7 and TRBJ2-5; 8 bases match TRBD1. The CDR3 is 14 amino acids. Per the germline V gene, CDR1 is SSHAT and CDR2 is FNYEAQ (reference sequence). The CDR3 bases are TGTGCTAGCAGTTATTCAGGGGGCCGGGAGACCCAGTACTTC. Protein: CASSYSGGRETQYF. The variable domain in full, with the rest retrieved from reference TRBV7-7 and TRBJ2-5, is GAGVSQSPRYKVTKRGQDVTLRCDPISSHATLYWYQQALGQGPEFLTYFNYEAQPDKSGLPSDRFSAERPEGSISTLTIQRTEQRDSAMYRCASSYSGGRETQYFGPGTRLLVL.

This clone was counted a single time. This chain uses TRBV19 with TRBJ2-7, with D perhaps TRBD1 (6 bases). V lost 6 bases to trimming and J lost 0 bases, with 15 bases between them. The length of the CDR3 is 15 residues. CDR1 and CDR2 from the germline V gene are LNHDA and SQIVND (reference sequence). CDR3 region: CASSPETGLSYEQYF. The CDR3 bases are TGTGCCAGTAGCCCAGAGACAGGACTCTCCTACGAGCAGTACTTC.

This clone was picked up one time. This rearrangement joins TRBV15 to TRBJ2-3, with 7 nucleotides matching TRBD2. Trimming took 1 base from V and 6 from J; bases not matched to a gene: 10. The CDR3 contains 16 residues. From germline, CDR1 is LNHNV and CDR2 YYDKDF (reference sequence). The CDR3 sequence is CATSRVGGSLVDTQYF. The CDR3 DNA is TGTGCCACCAGCAGAGTGGGCGGGAGTCTCGTGGATACGCAGTATTTT.

This chain connects TRBV7-2 to TRBJ1-2, with 9 bases that match TRBD1. The CDR3 is 16 residues long. V lost 0 bases and J lost 3; bases outside the gene matches: 5. In germline, CDR1 is SGHTA, CDR2 FQGNSA. The CDR3 DNA follows: TGTGCCAGCAGCTTAGCAACAGGGGGCAGGGACTATGGCTACACCTTC. The encoded protein is CASSLATGGRDYGYTF.